This entry concerns a single T cell receptor (beta chain). Its antigen is currently unknown. CDR1 is MNHNS and CDR2 is SASEGT in the germline V gene. The length of the CDR3 is 14 residues. Trimming pared 3 bases from V and 4 bases from J, leaving 12 bases between. The sample originates from a study of lymphopenia after photon versus proton radiotherapy. This table comes from immunoSEQ multiplex PCR, and its TCRdb copy is limited to in-frame clones, with some not included. This sample has 150,000 to 200,000 clones; approximately 90% occur once, and the top ten carry around 4.5%. Study observations and caveats: Post-nadir TCR diversity decline inversely tracked overall survival among those who died. Authors raise, but do not show, better survival with proton therapy.

The J gene is TRBJ1-2, the V gene TRBV6-1; weak D call: TRBD1 (6 bases). Source: peripheral blood, taken from a patient treated with photon-based radiotherapy. The TCR sequence derives from a man aged 50 or older with gastric cancer. CDR3 region: CASSEGGHPYGYTF. CDR3 DNA sequence: TGTGCCAGCAGTGAGGGGGGACACCCCTATGGCTACACCTTC.